Given below is one T cell receptor (beta chain) in context. As yet, its antigen is unknown. For each subset, genomic DNA was distributed in equal portions over several immunoSEQ plates. The protocol was immunoSEQ multiplex PCR, while the TCRdb copy is restricted to in-frame clones and leaves out a portion. The data contain 2 million to 2.5 million clones, roughly 95% of them singletons. CDR3 size: 13 residues. The V gene's germline CDR1 is LNHDA and CDR2 SQIVND (reference sequence). Trimming removed 3 bases at V and 4 bases at J, with 9 bases between. This record comes from a study of shared clonotypes between healthy human individuals. Study-wide results and limits: Investigators collected only blood, and repertoires in tissues likely differ. Measured sharing among donors was expected to vary with sequencing depth.

The sequenced material came from naive CD4+ T cells sorted from blood. Subset defined: CD45RA+ positively selected. V usage is TRBV19 and J usage is TRBJ1-1, with D perhaps TRBD1 (5 bases). This TCR was sampled from a man between 18 and 29 years old in good health. CDR3 region: CASSIRAGTEAFF. DNA of the CDR3: TGTGCCAGTAGTATCAGGGCTGGCACTGAAGCTTTCTTT.